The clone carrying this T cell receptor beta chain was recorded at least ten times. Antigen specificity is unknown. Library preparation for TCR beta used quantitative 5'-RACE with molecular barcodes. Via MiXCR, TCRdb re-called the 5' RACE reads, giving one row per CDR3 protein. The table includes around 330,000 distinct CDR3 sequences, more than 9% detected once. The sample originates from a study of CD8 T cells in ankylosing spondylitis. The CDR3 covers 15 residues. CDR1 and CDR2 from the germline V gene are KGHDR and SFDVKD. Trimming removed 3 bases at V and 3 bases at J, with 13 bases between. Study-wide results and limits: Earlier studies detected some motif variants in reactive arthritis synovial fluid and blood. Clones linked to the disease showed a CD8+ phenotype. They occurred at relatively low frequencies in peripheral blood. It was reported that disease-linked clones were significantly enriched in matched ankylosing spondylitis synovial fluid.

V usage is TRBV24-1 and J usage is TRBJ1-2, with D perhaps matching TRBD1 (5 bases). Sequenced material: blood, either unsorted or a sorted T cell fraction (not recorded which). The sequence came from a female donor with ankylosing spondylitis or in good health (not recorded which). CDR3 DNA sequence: TGTGCCACCAGTGATCCTCAGGGTGCGGACTATGGCTACACCTTC. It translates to CATSDPQGADYGYTF.